This entry describes one T cell receptor (beta chain). Its specificity is unknown. This record comes from a study of CD8 T cells in Susac syndrome. Healthy donors were controls matched for age and sex. Negative isolation yielded CD8+ and CD4+ T cells; FACS enriched TEMRA cells. Study-wide points: The number of individuals included in the study's TCR sequencing and HLA analysis was acknowledged as relatively small.

Random hexamers were used to reverse transcribe an amount of roughly 0.45 to 1 ug RNA. Multiplex PCR with immunoSEQ amplified the TCR beta CDR3 across 54 Vbeta and 13 Jbeta. One entry per CDR3 protein, called by TCRdb with MiXCR from the immunoSEQ multiplex PCR reads. The table has 150,000 to 200,000 distinct CDR3 sequences, roughly nine tenths seen once; the top ten hold more than 0.07%. Between the trimmed V and J ends, which lost 7 bases and 0 bases, there was a span of 10 bases. The CDR3 covers 14 residues. The clonotype comes from a human donor in good health. Sequenced sample: CD4+ T cells from PBMCs. The chain uses TRBV12-3 or TRBV12-4 and TRBJ2-1; D is unclear. CDR3 in amino acids: CASTQRHSYNEQFF. The CDR3 DNA is TGTGCCAGCACACAGCGTCACTCCTACAATGAGCAGTTCTTC.